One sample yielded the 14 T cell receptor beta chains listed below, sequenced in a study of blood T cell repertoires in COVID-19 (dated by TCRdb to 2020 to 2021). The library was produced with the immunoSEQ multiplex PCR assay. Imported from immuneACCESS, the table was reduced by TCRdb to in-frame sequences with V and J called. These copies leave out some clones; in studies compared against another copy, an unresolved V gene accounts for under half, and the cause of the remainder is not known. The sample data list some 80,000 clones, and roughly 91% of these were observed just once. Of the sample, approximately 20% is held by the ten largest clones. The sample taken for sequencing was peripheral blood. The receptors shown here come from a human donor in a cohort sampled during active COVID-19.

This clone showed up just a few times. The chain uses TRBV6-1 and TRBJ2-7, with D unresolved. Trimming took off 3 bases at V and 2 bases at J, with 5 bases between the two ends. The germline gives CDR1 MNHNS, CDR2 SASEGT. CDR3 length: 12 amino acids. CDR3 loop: CASSDNPYEQYF. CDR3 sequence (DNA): TGTGCCAGCAGTGATAATCCCTACGAGCAGTACTTC.

CDR3: CASSNHPGENNGYTF. The CDR3 DNA sequence: TGCGCCAGCAGCAATCACCCAGGGGAGAATAACGGCTACACCTTC. The chain is built from TRBV5-1 and TRBJ1-2, with a possible D match to TRBD1 (6 bases). Trimming took off 4 bases at V and 8 bases at J, with 21 bases between the two ends. This CDR3 has 15 amino acids. Germline lookup yields CDR1 SGHRS and CDR2 YFSETQ.

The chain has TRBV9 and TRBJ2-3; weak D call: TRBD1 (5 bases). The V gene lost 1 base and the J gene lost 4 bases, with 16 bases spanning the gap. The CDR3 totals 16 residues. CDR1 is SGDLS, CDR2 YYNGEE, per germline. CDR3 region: CASSVRGVGQSDTQYF. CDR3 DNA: TGTGCCAGCAGCGTAAGGGGCGTAGGGCAGTCAGATACGCAGTATTTT. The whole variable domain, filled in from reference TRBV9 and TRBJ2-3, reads DSGVTQTPKHLITATGQRVTLRCSPRSGDLSVYWYQQSLDQGLQFLIQYYNGEERAKGNILERFSAQQFPDLHSELNLSSLELGDSALYFCASSVRGVGQSDTQYFGPGTRLTVL.

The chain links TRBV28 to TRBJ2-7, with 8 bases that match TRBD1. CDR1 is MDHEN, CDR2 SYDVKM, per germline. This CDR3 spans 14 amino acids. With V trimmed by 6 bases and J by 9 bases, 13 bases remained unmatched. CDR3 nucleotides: TGTGCCAGCAGGCGGACAGGGACGAGTAAGGGGCAGTACTTC. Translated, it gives CASRRTGTSKGQYF.

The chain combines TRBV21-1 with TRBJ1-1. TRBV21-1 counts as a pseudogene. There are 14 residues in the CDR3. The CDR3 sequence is CASSKVGGNTEAFF. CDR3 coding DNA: TGTGCCAGCAGCAAAGTCGGGGGGAACACTGAAGCTTTCTTT.

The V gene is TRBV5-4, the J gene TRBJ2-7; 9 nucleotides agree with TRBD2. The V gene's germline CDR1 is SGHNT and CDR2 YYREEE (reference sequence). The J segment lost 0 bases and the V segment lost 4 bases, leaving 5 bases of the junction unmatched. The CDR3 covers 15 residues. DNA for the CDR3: TGTGCCAGCAGCGAAAGGACTAGCGCCTCCTACGAGCAGTACTTC. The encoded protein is CASSERTSASYEQYF.

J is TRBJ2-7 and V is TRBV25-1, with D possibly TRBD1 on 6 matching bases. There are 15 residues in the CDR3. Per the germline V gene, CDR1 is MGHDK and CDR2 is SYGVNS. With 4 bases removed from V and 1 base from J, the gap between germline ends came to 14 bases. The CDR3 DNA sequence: TGTGCCAGCAGTGTGCACGGGACACCGTCCTACGAGCAGTACTTC. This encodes CASSVHGTPSYEQYF.

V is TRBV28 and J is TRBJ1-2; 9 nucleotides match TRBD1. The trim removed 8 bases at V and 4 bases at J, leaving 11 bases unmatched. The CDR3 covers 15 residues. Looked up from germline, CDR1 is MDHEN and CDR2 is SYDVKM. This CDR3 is CASGRNLGQGYGYTF. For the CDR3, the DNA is TGTGCCAGCGGCCGGAATTTGGGACAGGGCTATGGCTACACCTTC.

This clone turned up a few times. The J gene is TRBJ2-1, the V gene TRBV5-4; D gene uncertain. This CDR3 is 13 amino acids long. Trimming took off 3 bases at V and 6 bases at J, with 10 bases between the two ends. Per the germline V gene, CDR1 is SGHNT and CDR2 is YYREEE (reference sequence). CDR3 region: CASSWSTANEQFF. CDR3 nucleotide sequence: TGTGCCAGCAGCTGGTCGACTGCCAATGAGCAGTTCTTC.

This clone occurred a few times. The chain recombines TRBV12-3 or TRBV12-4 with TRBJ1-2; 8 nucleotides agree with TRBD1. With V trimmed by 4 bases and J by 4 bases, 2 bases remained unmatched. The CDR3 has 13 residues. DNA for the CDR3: TGTGCCAGCAGTTCAACAGGGGGCTATGGCTACACCTTC. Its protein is CASSSTGGYGYTF.

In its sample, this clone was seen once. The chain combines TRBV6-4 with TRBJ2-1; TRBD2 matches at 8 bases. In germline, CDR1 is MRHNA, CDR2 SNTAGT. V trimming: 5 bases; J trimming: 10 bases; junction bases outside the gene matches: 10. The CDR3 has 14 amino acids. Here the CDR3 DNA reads TGTGCCAGCAGTCGCCTAGCGGGTTCGGAAGAGCAGTTCTTC. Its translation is CASSRLAGSEEQFF.

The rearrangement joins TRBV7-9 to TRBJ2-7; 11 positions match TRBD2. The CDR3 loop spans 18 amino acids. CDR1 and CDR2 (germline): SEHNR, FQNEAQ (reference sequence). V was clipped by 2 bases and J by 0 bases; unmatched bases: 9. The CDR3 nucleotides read TGTGCCAGCAGCTTAAGGGCTAGCGGGGGGATTAGCTCCTACGAGCAGTACTTC. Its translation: CASSLRASGGISSYEQYF.

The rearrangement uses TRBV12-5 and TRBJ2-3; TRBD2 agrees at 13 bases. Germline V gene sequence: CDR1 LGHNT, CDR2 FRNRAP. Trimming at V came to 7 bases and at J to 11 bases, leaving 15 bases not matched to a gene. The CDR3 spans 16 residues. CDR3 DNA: TGTGCTAGTGCCTTCGGACTAGCGGGGGCGAAATTGTGGCAGTATTTT. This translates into CASAFGLAGAKLWQYF.

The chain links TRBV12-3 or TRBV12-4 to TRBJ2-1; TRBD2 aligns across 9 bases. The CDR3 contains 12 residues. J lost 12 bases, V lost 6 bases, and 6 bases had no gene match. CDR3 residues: CASRTLAGRQFF. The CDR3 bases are TGTGCCAGCAGAACTCTAGCGGGACGGCAGTTCTTC.